This T cell receptor beta chain was found in a study of T cells in localized non-small cell lung cancer. Study-wide results and limits: Across samples, adjacent lung featured a median 57 of the top 100 tumor clones. Elevated blood T cell density was associated with longer overall survival. Because only a single region of the tumor was sequenced, heterogeneity remains possible. The study found T cell clonality highest in uninvolved adjacent lung, above tumor.

A remark on this clone: No antigen is known for it.

Trimming removed 4 bases at V and 4 bases at J, with 18 bases between. In germline, CDR1 is GTSNPN, CDR2 SVGIG (reference sequence). CDR3 length: 15 amino acids. Produced via immunoSEQ multiplex PCR; TCRdb's table is partial and in-frame only. The table shows 32,000 or so clones, with roughly 90% occurring only once. The sample in question was peripheral blood, obtained before any cancer treatment. The sequence was obtained from a man aged 40-75 years with stage I lung adenocarcinoma. The chain links TRBV30 to TRBJ2-3; D gene unclear. CDR3 nucleotides: TGTGCCTGGAATCGGGCCTACGTAGGAGCAGATACGCAGTATTTT. Its translation is CAWNRAYVGADTQYF.